What follows are 14 T cell receptor beta chains derived from one specimen sequenced in a study of blood T cell repertoires in COVID-19. Measured with immunoSEQ multiplex PCR; TCRdb has only the in-frame clones, and not every one. The table lists some 120,000 clones, around 87% of them singletons. Sample: peripheral blood. The origin of the receptors is a woman aged 55-75 years with acute or convalescent COVID-19.

The J gene is TRBJ2-1, the V gene TRBV28, with 10 bases lining up with TRBD2. This CDR3 spans 16 amino acids. Germline CDR1 and CDR2: MDHEN and SYDVKM. V shed 10 bases, J shed 6 bases, and the junction held 15 bases outside the gene matches. In nucleotides, the CDR3 is TGTGCCATGACAGTCCCTCTAGCGGGAGTCCGCAATGAGCAGTTCTTC. Amino acid sequence: CAMTVPLAGVRNEQFF.

This chain connects TRBV30 to TRBJ1-4, with D possibly being TRBD1 (6 bases). There are 17 residues in the CDR3. Germline assignment: CDR1 GTSNPN and CDR2 SVGIG (reference sequence). V lost 2 bases, J lost 4 bases, and 20 bases lay in between. The CDR3 DNA follows: TGTGCCTGGAGTCCCCACCTCGGACAGTCGAGTAATGAAAAACTGTTTTTT. The encoded protein is CAWSPHLGQSSNEKLFF.

V and J are TRBV5-1 and TRBJ1-1, with 9 bases lining up with TRBD1. The germline V gene has CDR1 SGHRS and CDR2 YFSETQ. J lost 5 bases, V lost 0 bases, and 5 bases had no gene match. This CDR3 is 15 amino acids long. CDR3 amino acids: CASSLETGGATEAFF. The CDR3 DNA reads as TGCGCCAGCAGCTTGGAGACAGGGGGTGCGACTGAAGCTTTCTTT.

This chain links TRBV6-8 with TRBJ2-7; D is possibly TRBD2 (6 bases). V was cut by 0 bases and J by 1 base, with 19 bases left in between. This CDR3 contains 18 residues. CDR1 is MNHGY, CDR2 SAAAGT, per germline. Written as DNA, the CDR3 is TGTGCCAGCAGTTACTCGAAGCCACGGGACTTACGGTCCTACGAGCAGTACGTC. It specifies CASSYSKPRDLRSYEQYV.

The chain is built from TRBV7-2 and TRBJ2-6, with a possible D match to TRBD1 (5 bases). Trimming removed 5 bases at V and 3 bases at J, with 11 bases between. Germline V CDR1 and CDR2: SGHTA, FQGNSA. This CDR3 region has 15 residues. The CDR3 loop reads CASSPQVYGANVLTF. For the CDR3, the DNA is TGTGCCAGCAGCCCACAGGTGTATGGGGCCAACGTCCTGACTTTC.

The chain recombines TRBV27 with TRBJ2-6; the D is unclear. The CDR3 consists of 16 residues. V gave up 2 bases and J gave up 0 bases, with 8 bases separating them. Germline loops: CDR1 MNHEY, CDR2 SMNVEV (reference sequence). CDR3 in amino acids: CASSLLLSSGANVLTF. Written as DNA, the CDR3 is TGTGCCAGCAGTTTACTCCTATCCTCTGGGGCCAACGTCCTGACTTTC.

This clone has just a few counts. The J gene is TRBJ2-3, the V gene TRBV4-1; TRBD1 is a possible D gene (5 bases). V lost 0 bases to trimming and J lost 6 bases, with 13 bases between them. Germline assignment: CDR1 MGHRA and CDR2 YSYEKL. This CDR3 has 15 amino acids. CDR3 residues: CASSQEAGRQDTQYF. DNA of the CDR3: TGCGCCAGCAGCCAAGAAGCAGGGCGCCAGGATACGCAGTATTTT.

The chain combines TRBV3-1 (or the pseudogene TRBV3-2) with TRBJ2-3; TRBD2 agrees at 7 bases. Looked up from germline, CDR1 is LGHDT and CDR2 is YNNKEL (reference sequence). The CDR3 consists of 16 residues. V was pared by 0 bases and J by 1 base, with 4 bases of the junction left unmatched. CDR3 sequence reads: CASSQESGAGTDTQYF. In DNA form, the CDR3 reads TGTGCCAGCAGCCAAGAAAGCGGGGCGGGCACAGATACGCAGTATTTT.

CDR3 in amino acids: CASSGGQKETQYF. DNA for the CDR3: TGCGCCAGCAGCGGTGGGCAGAAAGAGACCCAGTACTTC. The gene calls are TRBV4-1 and TRBJ2-5; D is unclear. CDR1 and CDR2 (germline): MGHRA, YSYEKL. The germline V and J ends were trimmed by 5 bases and 3 bases, with 10 bases remaining between them. The CDR3 has 13 amino acids.

The V gene is TRBV3-1 (or the pseudogene TRBV3-2), the J gene TRBJ2-2; 7 nucleotides match TRBD1. The CDR3 is 15 amino acids. Germline V gene lookup returns CDR1 LGHDT and CDR2 YNNKEL (reference sequence). J was trimmed by 3 bases and V by 4 bases; bases with no gene match: 5. CDR3 nucleotide sequence: TGTGCCAGCAGCCGATGGGACAGCGACACCGGGGAGCTGTTTTTT. It codes for CASSRWDSDTGELFF.

About this clone itself: The junction departs from germline at one end; a sequencing error may be responsible. CDR3 residues: CASTFDLYF. CDR3 DNA sequence: TGTGCCAGCACCTTCGACTTGTATTTC. The rearrangement joins TRBV28 to TRBJ2-7; no firm D call. Germline V CDR1 and CDR2: MDHEN, SYDVKM. The CDR3 spans 9 residues.

CDR3 protein: CASSDAAGPTDTQYF. The CDR3 DNA is TGTGCCAGCAGTGATGCAGCGGGGCCCACAGATACGCAGTATTTT. The V and J genes are TRBV6-1 and TRBJ2-3; 7 bases agree with TRBD2. The germline V gene encodes CDR1 MNHNS and CDR2 SASEGT. The junction had 5 bases not matched to a gene; V was cut back by 3 bases and J by 2 bases. This CDR3 is 15 amino acids long.

The chain recombines TRBV28 with TRBJ2-7; weak D call: TRBD1 (5 bases). Germline V gene lookup returns CDR1 MDHEN and CDR2 SYDVKM. Trimming cost V 5 bases and J 2 bases, with 13 bases left between them. CDR3 length: 14 amino acids. CDR3 protein: CASSPWGGAYEQYF. The CDR3 DNA is TGTGCCAGCAGTCCCTGGGGCGGAGCCTACGAGCAGTACTTC. The complete variable domain, with remaining parts taken from reference TRBV28 and TRBJ2-7, reads DVKVTQSSRYLVKRTGEKVFLECVQDMDHENMFWYRQDPGLGLRLIYFSYDVKMKEKGDIPEGYSVSREKKERFSLILESASTNQTSMYLCASSPWGGAYEQYFGPGTRLTVT.

V usage is TRBV19 and J usage is TRBJ2-2; 9 bases line up with TRBD2. The CDR3 is 15 residues long. Germline V gene lookup returns CDR1 LNHDA and CDR2 SQIVND (reference sequence). J was trimmed by 4 bases and V by 7 bases; bases with no gene match: 7. In DNA, the CDR3 is TGTGCCAGTAAGATGCCTAGCGGGATCACCGGGGAGCTGTTTTTT. Residues: CASKMPSGITGELFF.